One T cell receptor (beta chain) is described in this entry. The CD4+ fraction was divided into a CD45RA+ naive subset and a CD45RA-negative memory subset. An even split of each subset's genomic DNA across several immunoSEQ plates was performed. Data came from immunoSEQ multiplex PCR; TCRdb stores just in-frame clones and leaves some out. The sample comprises under 2.5 million clones, less than 95% of which are singletons, and 0.37% rests with the top ten. The sample comes from a study of shared clonotypes between healthy human individuals. The CDR3 covers 16 residues. Trimming shortened V by 0 bases and J by 2 bases, and 10 bases separated the two germline ends. The V gene's germline CDR1 is MNHNS and CDR2 SASEGT.

The chain uses TRBV6-1 and TRBJ1-4; a possible D gene is TRBD1 (6 bases). The specimen was naive CD4+ T cells from PBMCs. Described subset: CD45RA+ positively selected. This receptor was identified in a man between 18 and 35 years old in good health. Some clones in this sample may be carry-over from other donors' samples. CDR3 DNA: TGTGCCAGCAGTGAAGCTGGTGGGGGCACTAATGAAAAACTGTTTTTT. This gives the protein CASSEAGGGTNEKLFF.